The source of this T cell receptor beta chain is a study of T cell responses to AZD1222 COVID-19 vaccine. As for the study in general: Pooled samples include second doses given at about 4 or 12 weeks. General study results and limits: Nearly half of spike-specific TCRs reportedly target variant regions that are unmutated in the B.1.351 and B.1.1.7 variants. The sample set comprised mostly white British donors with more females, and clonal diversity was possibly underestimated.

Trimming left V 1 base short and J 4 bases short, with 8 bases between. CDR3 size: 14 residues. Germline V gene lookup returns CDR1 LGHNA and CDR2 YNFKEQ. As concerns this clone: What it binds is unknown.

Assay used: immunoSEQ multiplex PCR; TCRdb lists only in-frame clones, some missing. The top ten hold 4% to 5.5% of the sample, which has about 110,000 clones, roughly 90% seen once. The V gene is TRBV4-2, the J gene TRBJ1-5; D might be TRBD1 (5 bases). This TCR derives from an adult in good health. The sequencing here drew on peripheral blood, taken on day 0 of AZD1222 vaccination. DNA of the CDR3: TGTGCCAGCAGCCAAGGGTCAGGGAATCAGCCCCAGCATTTT. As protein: CASSQGSGNQPQHF.